The rows below give T cell receptor beta chains drawn from one sample of a study of molecular identifiers for immune sequencing clone quantification. In TCRdb, the PCR reads were re-called with MiXCR into one record per CDR3 protein. The sample holds about 640,000 distinct CDR3 sequences; just under 20% are singletons and the top ten take roughly 0.83%. Input material: naive CD8+ T cells from blood, with Jurkat cell RNA spiked in. These receptors all come from a human donor in good health. Some libraries in this study had Jurkat cell RNA spiked in. Each CDR3 is given with its conserved first and last residue. The D gene is left open where the match is weak. Clone size, where shown, is once, few, many, or a class for clones that have expanded.

j_call: TRBJ2-7; d_call: TRBD2; v_call: TRBV20-1; clone_size: many; cdr3_nt: TGCAGTGCTAACCTGGGACTAGCGCTCGAGCAGTACTTC; cdr3_aa: CSANLGLALEQYF
j_call: TRBJ2-7; d_call: -; v_call: TRBV30; clone_size: many; cdr3_nt: TGTGCCTGGAGTTCGCGGTACGAGCAGTACTTC; cdr3_aa: CAWSSRYEQYF
j_call: TRBJ1-1; d_call: -; v_call: TRBV5-1; clone_size: many; cdr3_nt: TGCGCCAGCAGCTCAAACCCCACAGAGAACACTGAAGCTTTCTTT; cdr3_aa: CASSSNPTENTEAFF
j_call: TRBJ2-5; d_call: -; v_call: TRBV5-4; clone_size: many; cdr3_nt: TGTGCCAGCAGCCAAGACCGGACAGTGGAGACCCAGTACTTC; cdr3_aa: CASSQDRTVETQYF
j_call: TRBJ1-5; d_call: -; v_call: TRBV11-2; clone_size: many; cdr3_nt: TGTGCCAGCAGCTTAATTGTAAATCAGCCCCAGCATTTT; cdr3_aa: CASSLIVNQPQHF
j_call: TRBJ2-1; d_call: -; v_call: TRBV6-1; clone_size: -; cdr3_nt: TGTGCCAGCAGCCCACAGGCAGGGTCCTGCAATGAGCAGTTCTTC; cdr3_aa: CASSPQAGSCNEQFF
j_call: TRBJ2-3; d_call: -; v_call: TRBV2; clone_size: -; cdr3_nt: TGTGCCAGCAGTGATTGGCCGGTGAGGGGCAGGGTGGCAGATACGCAGTATTTT; cdr3_aa: CASSDWPVRGRVADTQYF
j_call: TRBJ2-2; d_call: -; v_call: TRBV5-5; clone_size: -; cdr3_nt: TGTGCCAGCAGTCCCGACATGACCGGGGAGCTGTTTTTT; cdr3_aa: CASSPDMTGELFF
j_call: TRBJ2-3; d_call: -; v_call: TRBV7-2; clone_size: -; cdr3_nt: TGTGCCAGCAGCATCACTAGCAGCAGCACAGATACGCAGTATTTT; cdr3_aa: CASSITSSSTDTQYF
j_call: TRBJ2-7; d_call: TRBD1; v_call: TRBV5-6; clone_size: many; cdr3_nt: TGTGCCAGCAGCTTGGACAGGGGGCTGCACGAGCAGTACTTC; cdr3_aa: CASSLDRGLHEQYF
j_call: TRBJ2-4; d_call: -; v_call: TRBV30; clone_size: -; cdr3_nt: TGTACCTGGAGCGACGGGGCCAAAAACATTCAGTACTTC; cdr3_aa: CTWSDGAKNIQYF
j_call: TRBJ2-7; d_call: -; v_call: TRBV27; clone_size: -; cdr3_nt: TGCGCCAGCAGTTTCGAGAGCTCCTACGAGCAGTACTTC; cdr3_aa: CASSFESSYEQYF
j_call: TRBJ2-7; d_call: -; v_call: TRBV14; clone_size: many; cdr3_nt: TGTGCCAGCAGCCTGCAGGGTACCTCCGAGCAGTACTTC; cdr3_aa: CASSLQGTSEQYF
j_call: TRBJ2-3; d_call: TRBD1; v_call: TRBV27; clone_size: once; cdr3_nt: TGTGTCAGCAGCCCGAATCATAGGGGGACAGGGCTTGGCACGCAGTATTTT; cdr3_aa: CVSSPNHRGTGLGTQYF
j_call: TRBJ1-1; d_call: -; v_call: TRBV29-1; clone_size: many; cdr3_nt: TGCAGCGTTGAGGGGGGGGCGTGGAGCACTGAAGCTTTCTTT; cdr3_aa: CSVEGGAWSTEAFF
j_call: TRBJ2-1; d_call: TRBD1; v_call: TRBV11-2; clone_size: -; cdr3_nt: TGTGCCAGCAGCTCTCCCGACAGGGTGAACTACAATGAGCAGTTCTTC; cdr3_aa: CASSSPDRVNYNEQFF
j_call: TRBJ2-4; d_call: -; v_call: TRBV3-1; clone_size: many; cdr3_nt: TGTGCCAGCAGCCAAGTATATGGGGACATTCAGTACTTC; cdr3_aa: CASSQVYGDIQYF
j_call: TRBJ2-7; d_call: TRBD1; v_call: TRBV4-1; clone_size: many; cdr3_nt: TGCGCCAGCAGCCAGGGACAGGGGGCTGTATACGAGCAGTACTTC; cdr3_aa: CASSQGQGAVYEQYF
j_call: TRBJ2-1; d_call: TRBD2; v_call: TRBV19; clone_size: many; cdr3_nt: TGTGCCAGTAGTACCTCTAGCGGGGGCCGCAATGAGCAGTTCTTC; cdr3_aa: CASSTSSGGRNEQFF
j_call: TRBJ2-7; d_call: -; v_call: TRBV14; clone_size: many; cdr3_nt: TGTGCCAGCAGCCAAGCGCAGGGGGGTTCTCAGTACTTC; cdr3_aa: CASSQAQGGSQYF
j_call: TRBJ1-1; d_call: TRBD1; v_call: TRBV19; clone_size: -; cdr3_nt: TGTGCCAGTAGTCCAAAGGTTTCTGGGACAGCTATGAACACTGAAGCTTTCTTT; cdr3_aa: CASSPKVSGTAMNTEAFF
j_call: TRBJ2-3; d_call: -; v_call: TRBV2; clone_size: many; cdr3_nt: TGTGCCACTACAACAGGGCTCACAGATACGCAGTATTTT; cdr3_aa: CATTTGLTDTQYF